Relative to its sample, the clone carrying this T cell receptor beta chain is medium-sized. What it binds is unknown. The data were obtained in a study of immune heterogeneity within non-small cell lung tumors. The study's findings and limits: T-cell clonality in a given local region correlated moderately yet significantly with the local tumor mutational burden (R approximately 0.35).

Multiplex PCR (32 V and 13 J primers) was used to amplify the TCR beta CDR3. TCRdb passed the multiplex PCR reads through MiXCR, listing each CDR3 protein once. In the table there are roughly 13,000 distinct CDR3 sequences, 20% to 25% of which are singletons. Bulk tumor genomic DNA, 500 to 650 ng per sample, was the template. Spaced far apart, several biopsies were taken from each primary tumor during surgery. Samples came from untreated patients having curative surgery for newly diagnosed non-small cell lung cancer. V shed 8 bases and J shed 0 bases, with 11 bases lying between them. Germline CDR1 MNHNS, CDR2 SASEGT. This CDR3 is 13 amino acids long.

The sequence was obtained from a man between 50 and 59 years old with non-small cell lung cancer. The chain couples TRBV6-1 to TRBJ2-7; D is undetermined. The specimen sequenced was lung tumor tissue. The CDR3 reads CASGDWSSYEQYF. DNA for the CDR3: TGTGCCAGCGGAGACTGGAGCTCCTACGAGCAGTACTTC.